These 18 T cell receptor beta chains originate from one sample sequenced in a study of OX40 agonist ivuxolimab in advanced cancers. The data were produced by immunoSEQ multiplex PCR, yet TCRdb's version contains in-frame clones alone and is incomplete. Among about 59,000 clones listed, 82% were seen once. The specimen comprised CD4+ or CD8+ T cells sorted from blood, sampled in a trial of the OX40 agonist ivuxolimab. These receptors originate from an adult with an advanced solid tumor such as melanoma, head and neck, liver or kidney cancer.

The genes are TRBV4-1 and TRBJ1-2; 9 bases map to TRBD1. Germline loops: CDR1 MGHRA, CDR2 YSYEKL. The CDR3 spans 14 residues. V shed 0 bases, J shed 8 bases, and the junction held 4 bases outside the gene matches. The CDR3 protein is CASSQEDRGTGYTF. In DNA form, the CDR3 reads TGCGCCAGCAGCCAAGAGGACAGGGGAACGGGCTACACCTTC.

The chain joins TRBV4-2 to TRBJ2-5, with a tentative D call TRBD2 (6 bases). The CDR3 loop spans 20 amino acids. Germline CDR1 is LGHNA and CDR2 is YNFKEQ. The ends were cut back, 1 base at V and 5 bases at J, with 29 bases in the middle. The CDR3 spells CASSQGLSKVAGTVRETQYF. The DNA of the CDR3 is TGTGCCAGCAGCCAAGGACTTTCGAAGGTTGCGGGAACCGTCAGGGAGACCCAGTACTTC.

J is TRBJ2-2 and V is TRBV7-8; TRBD2 might be the D (5 bases). Germline loops: CDR1 SGHVS, CDR2 FQNEAQ. This CDR3 contains 16 residues. V was pared by 5 bases and J by 0 bases, with 13 bases between. The chain's CDR3 is CASSPRTGANTGELFF. CDR3 DNA: TGTGCCAGCAGCCCCCGAACCGGGGCGAACACCGGGGAGCTGTTTTTT.

The genes are TRBV5-1 and TRBJ1-4; D is unclear. The CDR3 is 13 amino acids. V gave up 2 bases and J gave up 5 bases, with 7 bases separating them. Germline assignment: CDR1 SGHRS and CDR2 YFSETQ. The CDR3 protein is CASSFNGNEKLFF. The CDR3 DNA is TGCGCCAGCAGCTTTAACGGAAATGAAAAACTGTTTTTT. Using reference TRBV5-1 and TRBJ1-4 for the parts outside the CDR3, the full variable domain is KAGVTQTPRYLIKTRGQQVTLSCSPISGHRSVSWYQQTPGQGLQFLFEYFSETQRNKGNFPGRFSGRQFSNSRSEMNVSTLELGDSALYLCASSFNGNEKLFFGSGTQLSVL.

The rearrangement uses TRBV5-4 and TRBJ1-4; D ambiguous. This CDR3 has 17 residues. The V gene's germline CDR1 is SGHNT and CDR2 YYREEE (reference sequence). V dropped 0 bases and J dropped 0 bases, with 12 bases sitting between them. DNA of the CDR3: TGTGCCAGCAGCTTGGCCCCTTCGGCTGCAACTAATGAAAAACTGTTTTTT. Translated, it gives CASSLAPSAATNEKLFF. Drawing the rest from reference TRBV5-4 and TRBJ1-4, the complete variable domain is ETGVTQSPTHLIKTRGQQVTLRCSSQSGHNTVSWYQQALGQGPQFIFQYYREEENGRGNFPPRFSGLQFPNYSSELNVNALELDDSALYLCASSLAPSAATNEKLFFGSGTQLSVL.

The rearrangement uses TRBV30 and TRBJ2-7; D not resolved. Trimming left V 5 bases short and J 4 bases short, with 9 bases between. The V gene's germline CDR1 is GTSNPN and CDR2 SVGIG (reference sequence). The CDR3 contains 11 residues. The CDR3 here is CAWGNRYEQYF. The CDR3 DNA follows: TGTGCCTGGGGGAACCGTTACGAGCAGTACTTC. The entire variable domain, with the rest obtained from reference TRBV30 and TRBJ2-7, is as follows: SQTIHQWPATLVQPVGSPLSLECTVEGTSNPNLYWYRQAAGRGLQLLFYSVGIGQISSEVPQNLSASRPQDRQFILSSKKLLLSDSGFYLCAWGNRYEQYFGPGTRLTVT.

The CDR3 nucleotides read TGTGCCAGCGGCCAAGAGACCCAGTACTTC. Translating gives CASGQETQYF. The gene calls are TRBV25-1 and TRBJ2-5; D gene ambiguous. From germline, CDR1 is MGHDK and CDR2 SYGVNS. V was clipped by 8 bases and J by 1 base, with 2 bases between them. The CDR3 loop spans 10 amino acids.

V and J are TRBV30 and TRBJ2-3, with 10 nucleotides matching TRBD2. V gave up 2 bases and J gave up 1 base; unmatched junction bases: 6. Looked up from germline, CDR1 is GTSNPN and CDR2 is SVGIG (reference sequence). CDR3 length equals 16 residues. CDR3 in amino acids: CAWSLASGSRTDTQYF. CDR3 bases: TGTGCCTGGAGTTTGGCTAGCGGGAGCCGCACAGATACGCAGTATTTT. Variable domain in full (rest from reference TRBV30 and TRBJ2-3): SQTIHQWPATLVQPVGSPLSLECTVEGTSNPNLYWYRQAAGRGLQLLFYSVGIGQISSEVPQNLSASRPQDRQFILSSKKLLLSDSGFYLCAWSLASGSRTDTQYFGPGTRLTVL.

The V gene is TRBV30, the J gene TRBJ2-7; a weak D match, TRBD2 (7 bases). CDR1 and CDR2 from the germline V gene are GTSNPN and SVGIG (reference sequence). CDR3 length: 14 residues. The V end lost 6 bases, the J end lost 1 base, and 16 bases lay between the germline ends. The CDR3 region has the DNA TGTGCCTGTCGGGGAGGGACAATTTCCTACGAGCAGTACTTC. Its translation: CACRGGTISYEQYF.

This clone was observed a handful of times. This chain uses TRBV7-2 with TRBJ2-3, with a tentative D call TRBD2 (5 bases). Germline V gene lookup returns CDR1 SGHTA and CDR2 FQGNSA. The CDR3 covers 13 residues. Between the trimmed V and J ends, which lost 5 bases and 1 base, there was a span of 7 bases. CDR3 sequence: CASSAGRTDTQYF. The DNA of the CDR3 is TGTGCCAGCAGCGCGGGCCGCACAGATACGCAGTATTTT.

This chain uses TRBV19 with TRBJ1-1, with D hard to call. The CDR3 loop spans 13 amino acids. V was pared by 6 bases and J by 1 base, with 9 bases between. CDR1 is LNHDA and CDR2 is SQIVND in the germline V gene (reference sequence). This CDR3 is CASRASWNTEAFF. In nucleotides, the CDR3 is TGTGCCAGTAGGGCGAGTTGGAACACTGAAGCTTTCTTT.

This rearrangement joins TRBV2 to TRBJ1-4; perhaps TRBD1 as D (6 bases). This CDR3 has 16 residues. Germline lookup yields CDR1 SNHLY and CDR2 FYNNEI. V shed 5 bases and J shed 0 bases, with 13 bases lying between them. CDR3: CASSRGNRATNEKLFF. Here the CDR3 DNA reads TGTGCCAGCAGTCGGGGGAACAGGGCAACTAATGAAAAACTGTTTTTT.

The genes are TRBV10-3 and TRBJ1-2, with D perhaps TRBD1 (5 bases). CDR3 length: 15 residues. The V end was cut by 0 bases, the J end by 4 bases, with 12 bases between. CDR1 ENHRY and CDR2 SYGVKD come from the germline V gene. The CDR3 coding sequence is TGTGCCATCAGTGAGTCCCTCGGGGGGACCTATGGCTACACCTTC. Its protein is CAISESLGGTYGYTF.

This sequence joins TRBV2 and TRBJ1-2; 8 bases align to TRBD1. Per germline, CDR1 SNHLY and CDR2 FYNNEI. Trimming took 6 bases from V and 2 from J; bases not matched to a gene: 8. The CDR3 has 15 amino acids. The CDR3 region is CASRIGQGRNYGYTF. The CDR3 bases are TGTGCCAGCAGGATAGGACAGGGAAGAAACTATGGCTACACCTTC.

This chain joins TRBV30 and TRBJ2-3; D possibly corresponds to TRBD1 (5 bases). CDR3 length equals 14 residues. Trimming took off 3 bases at V and 2 bases at J, with 12 bases between the two ends. Per the germline V gene, CDR1 is GTSNPN and CDR2 is SVGIG (reference sequence). CDR3 nucleotides: TGTGCCTGGAGATTGACGACAGCCACAGATACGCAGTATTTT. Translated, it gives CAWRLTTATDTQYF. The whole variable domain, remainder taken from reference TRBV30 and TRBJ2-3, is SQTIHQWPATLVQPVGSPLSLECTVEGTSNPNLYWYRQAAGRGLQLLFYSVGIGQISSEVPQNLSASRPQDRQFILSSKKLLLSDSGFYLCAWRLTTATDTQYFGPGTRLTVL.

The V call is TRBV6-6, the J call TRBJ2-7, with unresolved D. This CDR3 contains 13 residues. Trimming left V 5 bases short and J 3 bases short, with 11 bases between. The germline V gene has CDR1 MNHNY and CDR2 SVGAGI (reference sequence). The CDR3 loop is CASSPSFDYEQYF. CDR3 DNA sequence: TGTGCCAGCAGTCCCTCCTTTGACTACGAGCAGTACTTC.

CDR3 protein: CASSAWGRAGTDNTEAFF. In nucleotides, the CDR3 is TGTGCCAGCAGCGCTTGGGGCCGAGCAGGGACGGATAACACTGAAGCTTTCTTT. The chain couples TRBV5-6 to TRBJ1-1; maybe TRBD1 (5 bases). V was pared by 4 bases and J by 2 bases, with 24 bases between. This CDR3 has 18 amino acids. From germline, CDR1 is SGHDT and CDR2 YYEEEE.

As concerns this clone: Additional DNA sequences in this sample encode the identical CDR3. This chain uses TRBV29-1 with TRBJ2-7; 15 bases align to TRBD2. CDR1 is SQVTM and CDR2 is ANQGSEA in the germline V gene. This CDR3 is 16 amino acids long. J gave up 1 base and V 5 bases, and 6 bases lay outside the gene matches. The CDR3: CSVRTSGRARSYEQYF. CDR3 sequence (DNA): TGCAGCGTTAGGACTAGCGGGAGGGCCAGGTCCTACGAGCAGTACTTC.